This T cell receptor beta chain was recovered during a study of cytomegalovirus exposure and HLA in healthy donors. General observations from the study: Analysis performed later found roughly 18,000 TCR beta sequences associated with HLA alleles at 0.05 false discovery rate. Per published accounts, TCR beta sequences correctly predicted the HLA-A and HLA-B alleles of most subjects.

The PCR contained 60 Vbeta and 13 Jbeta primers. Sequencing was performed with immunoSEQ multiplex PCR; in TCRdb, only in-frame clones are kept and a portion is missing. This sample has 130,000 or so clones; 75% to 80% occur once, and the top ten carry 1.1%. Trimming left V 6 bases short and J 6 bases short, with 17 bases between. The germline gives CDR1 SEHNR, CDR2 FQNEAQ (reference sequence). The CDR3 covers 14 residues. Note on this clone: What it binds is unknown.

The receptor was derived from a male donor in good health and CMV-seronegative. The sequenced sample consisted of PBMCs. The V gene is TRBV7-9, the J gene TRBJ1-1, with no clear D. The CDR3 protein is CASSADDYSAEAFF. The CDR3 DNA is TGTGCCAGCAGTGCCGACGACTACTCTGCTGAAGCTTTCTTT.